These T cell receptor beta chains were read from a single sample in a study of blood T cells in healthy people across ages. MiXCR, run by TCRdb on the 5' RACE reads, gives a single entry per CDR3 protein. The table includes approximately 600,000 distinct CDR3 sequences, roughly 50% detected once. Sequencing was done on a sample of blood. These receptors all come from a man between 60 and 75 years old in good health. Each CDR3 is given with its conserved first and last residue.

J,V,CDR3
TRBJ1-6,TRBV7-8,CASSLVGDSVSSPLHF
TRBJ2-7,TRBV5-1,CASSLRAAGANYEQYF
TRBJ2-7,TRBV9,CASKEGCPYEQYF
NA,TRBV7-2,CASSLDSSGGYNEQYF
TRBJ1-1,TRBV5-1,CASMFTGQEAFF
TRBJ2-3,TRBV28,CASSPSGSQQNRDTQYF
TRBJ2-3,TRBV27,CASSLRDRGDTQYF
TRBJ1-1,TRBV12-3/TRBV12-4,CASSFKQSAANTEAFF
TRBJ2-5,TRBV7-2,CASRSGLAGREQYF
TRBJ2-1,TRBV2,CASSLEDQGAYNEQFF
TRBJ2-7,TRBV6-1,CASMRTSGYEQYF
TRBJ2-5,TRBV11-2,CASSLNGLAGGRWGETQYF
TRBJ2-7,TRBV20-1,CSARDEQEGGYEQYF
TRBJ1-2,TRBV4-1,CASSHPFAARRDYGYTF
TRBJ2-7,TRBV28,CASNSLGGYEQYF
TRBJ2-1,TRBV5-1,CASSLENPSYNEQFF
TRBJ2-5,TRBV3-1,CASSQWLLAGEFISETQYF
TRBJ1-4,TRBV12-3/TRBV12-4,CASVGEPGEKLFF
TRBJ2-2,TRBV7-2,CASSKYAGTNTGELFF
TRBJ2-6,TRBV6-1,CASKVEGGGTNVLTF
TRBJ2-5,TRBV2,CASTRVETQYF
TRBJ1-1,TRBV5-1,CASSFMRVGSTEAFF
TRBJ2-2,TRBV10-3,CASRRQSGTGELFF
TRBJ1-6,TRBV4-2,CASSQDQVSSYNSPLHF
TRBJ2-5,TRBV27,CASMDGGPAYNEQYF
TRBJ1-5,TRBV7-2,CASSLGGGSFLNQPQHF
TRBJ1-2,TRBV6-6,CASSAPAGGGYTF
TRBJ1-4,TRBV5-1,CASSVDRGLEEKLFF
TRBJ1-2,TRBV19,CASDGQGQPSNYGYTF
TRBJ2-1,TRBV3-1,CASSQDSTPHNEQFF
TRBJ1-1,TRBV2,CASSEQGFMNTEAFF
TRBJ2-5,TRBV27,CASMRPGLQETQYF
TRBJ2-1,TRBV4-2,CASSQDKSGGAFEQFF
TRBJ2-1,TRBV12-3/TRBV12-4,CASSPPLSEQFF
TRBJ1-1,TRBV7-9,CASSLDAGYTEAFF
TRBJ2-3,TRBV4-2,CASSQEGAGDTQYF
TRBJ1-2,TRBV29-1,CSVAQGDAFSTF
TRBJ1-2,TRBV7-2,CASSLRGVFEGYTF
TRBJ2-5,TRBV27,CASSLGTQQETQYF
TRBJ2-6,TRBV20-1,CSARDVAGNSGANVLTF
TRBJ1-1,TRBV12-3/TRBV12-4,CASRNMNTEAFF
NA,TRBV5-1,CASSLIGPYNEQYF
TRBJ2-7,TRBV6-2/TRBV6-3,CASSKLAGGTYEQYF
TRBJ2-7,TRBV6-6,CASSNPLSYEQYF
TRBJ2-5,TRBV5-1,CASSPARAGQETQYF
TRBJ2-1,TRBV5-1,CASSLGRGQGKRNEQFF
TRBJ2-6,TRBV29-1,CSVEGGSPGANVLTF
TRBJ1-1,TRBV9,CASSASSNRNTEAFF
TRBJ2-7,TRBV10-3,CAGTRGGPMDEQYF
TRBJ2-7,TRBV28,CASSRGTSGAHEQYF
TRBJ2-7,TRBV29-1,CSVAHGQSYEQYF
TRBJ1-2,TRBV3-1,CASTGNYGYTF